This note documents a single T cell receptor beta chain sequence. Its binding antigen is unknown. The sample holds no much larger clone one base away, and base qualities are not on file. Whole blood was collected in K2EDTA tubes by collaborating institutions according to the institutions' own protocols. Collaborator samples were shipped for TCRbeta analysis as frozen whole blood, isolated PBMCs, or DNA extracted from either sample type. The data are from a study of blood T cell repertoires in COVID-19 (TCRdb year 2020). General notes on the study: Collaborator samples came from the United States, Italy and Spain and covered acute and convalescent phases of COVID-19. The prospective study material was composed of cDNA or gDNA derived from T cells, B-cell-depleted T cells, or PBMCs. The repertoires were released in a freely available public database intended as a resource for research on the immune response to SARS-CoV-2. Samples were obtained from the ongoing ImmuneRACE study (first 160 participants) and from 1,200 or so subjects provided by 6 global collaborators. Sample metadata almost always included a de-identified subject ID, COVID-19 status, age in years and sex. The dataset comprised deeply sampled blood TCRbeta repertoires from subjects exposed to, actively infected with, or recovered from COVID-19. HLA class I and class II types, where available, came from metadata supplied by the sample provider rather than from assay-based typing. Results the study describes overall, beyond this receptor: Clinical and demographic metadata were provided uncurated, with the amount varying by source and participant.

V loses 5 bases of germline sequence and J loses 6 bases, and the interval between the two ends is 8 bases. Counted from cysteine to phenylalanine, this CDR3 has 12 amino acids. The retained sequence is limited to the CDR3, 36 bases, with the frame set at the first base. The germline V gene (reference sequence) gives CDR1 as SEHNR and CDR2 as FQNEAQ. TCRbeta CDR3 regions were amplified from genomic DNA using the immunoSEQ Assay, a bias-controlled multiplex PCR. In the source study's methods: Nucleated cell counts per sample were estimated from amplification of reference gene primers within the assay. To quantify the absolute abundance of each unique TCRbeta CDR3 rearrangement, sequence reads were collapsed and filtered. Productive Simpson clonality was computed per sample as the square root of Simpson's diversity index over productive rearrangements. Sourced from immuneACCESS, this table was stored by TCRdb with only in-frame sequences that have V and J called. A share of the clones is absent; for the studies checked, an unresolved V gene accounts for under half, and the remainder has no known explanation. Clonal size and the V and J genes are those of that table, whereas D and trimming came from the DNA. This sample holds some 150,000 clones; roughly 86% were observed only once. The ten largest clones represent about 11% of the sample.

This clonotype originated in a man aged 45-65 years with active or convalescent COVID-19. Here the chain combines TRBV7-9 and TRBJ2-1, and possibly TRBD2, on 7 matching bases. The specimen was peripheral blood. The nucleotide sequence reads TGTGCCAGCAGCGCGGGGGCCAATGAGCAGTTCTTC. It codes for CASSAGANEQFF.